One and the same sample provided the 22 T cell receptor beta chains below, sequenced in a study of PD-L1 blockade in urothelial cancer. Produced via immunoSEQ multiplex PCR; TCRdb's table is partial and in-frame only. The data hold about 52,000 clones, with around 74% observed a single time. Time point described: pretreatment peripheral blood. This material consisted of PBMCs, taken around atezolizumab (anti-PD-L1) treatment. The receptors here all came from a man aged 65 to 79 with urothelial cancer.

CDR3 loop: CASSPWADEKLFF. Written as DNA, the CDR3 is TGTGCCAGCAGCCCCTGGGCAGATGAAAAACTGTTTTTT. The V gene is TRBV7-2, the J gene TRBJ1-4; D gene ambiguous. Germline values: CDR1 SGHTA, CDR2 FQGNSA. The ends were cut back, 5 bases at V and 6 bases at J, with 10 bases in the middle. The CDR3 extends over 13 amino acids.

The chain is built from TRBV7-8 and TRBJ2-3, with 10 positions matching TRBD1. CDR1 SGHVS and CDR2 FQNEAQ come from the germline V gene. The CDR3 totals 16 residues. Trimming removed 5 bases from V and 2 bases from J; junction bases left unmatched: 7. The CDR3: CASSPGQGITTDTQYF. The CDR3, as DNA: TGTGCCAGCAGCCCGGGACAGGGGATCACCACAGATACGCAGTATTTT.

The chain is built from TRBV2 and TRBJ1-5; tentatively, D is TRBD1 (6 bases). The CDR3 runs 15 residues. Trimming took 5 bases from V and 7 from J, leaving 18 bases between them. CDR1 and CDR2 from the germline V gene are SNHLY and FYNNEI. The CDR3, as DNA: TGTGCCAGCAGTCAACGGGTCGCCCAGGGGCAGCCCCAGCATTTT. Its translation: CASSQRVAQGQPQHF.

The chain links TRBV5-1 to TRBJ2-7; TRBD1 agrees at 8 bases. Trimming removed 4 bases from V and 3 bases from J; junction bases left unmatched: 6. Germline V gene data show CDR1 as SGHRS and CDR2 as YFSETQ. This CDR3 contains 14 residues. The CDR3 here is CASSRGTGNYEQYF. The CDR3 DNA reads as TGCGCCAGCAGCAGAGGGACAGGAAACTACGAGCAGTACTTC.

The chain recombines TRBV7-6 with TRBJ1-1; 8 positions match TRBD1. CDR1 SGHVS and CDR2 FNYEAQ come from the germline V gene. This CDR3 is built from 13 residues. V was pared by 4 bases and J by 6 bases, with 4 bases of the junction left unmatched. The chain's CDR3 is CASSSRDRSEAFF. The CDR3 nucleotides read TGTGCCAGCAGCTCCCGGGACAGGTCTGAAGCTTTCTTT.

The chain has TRBV10-3 and TRBJ2-3; TRBD1 matches 11 bases. V shed 7 bases and J 3 bases; nucleotides not matched to a gene: 3. This CDR3 contains 14 residues. Looked up from germline, CDR1 is ENHRY and CDR2 is SYGVKD. In nucleotides, the CDR3 is TGTGCCATCACCGGGGACAGGGGGACAGATACGCAGTATTTT. Its protein is CAITGDRGTDTQYF.

The chain links TRBV9 to TRBJ2-5; the match to TRBD2 covers 10 bases. Losses at the gene ends were 4 bases for V and 4 bases for J; bases not matched to a gene: 4. The CDR3 has 14 residues. Per the germline V gene, CDR1 is SGDLS and CDR2 is YYNGEE. The CDR3 coding sequence is TGTGCCAGCAGCTCACGACTAGCGGGAGAGACCCAGTACTTC. It is translated as CASSSRLAGETQYF. Based on the CDR3 plus reference TRBV9 and TRBJ2-5, the full variable domain is DSGVTQTPKHLITATGQRVTLRCSPRSGDLSVYWYQQSLDQGLQFLIQYYNGEERAKGNILERFSAQQFPDLHSELNLSSLELGDSALYFCASSSRLAGETQYFGPGTRLLVL.

This clone was detected once. The gene calls are TRBV21-1 and TRBJ1-2. TRBV21-1 is a pseudogene. CDR3 length: 14 residues. The CDR3 DNA sequence: TGTGCCAGCAGCACCCCTCGGGGGTGCTATGGCTACACCTTC. Its translation: CASSTPRGCYGYTF.

The chain links TRBV2 to TRBJ2-4, with D perhaps TRBD2 (6 bases). The V end was cut by 8 bases, the J end by 0 bases, with 14 bases between. This CDR3 is 15 amino acids long. In germline, CDR1 is SNHLY, CDR2 FYNNEI. The DNA of the CDR3 is TGTGCCAGCTCCCGACTAGAGCTAGCCAAAAACATTCAGTACTTC. Translation: CASSRLELAKNIQYF.

The chain joins TRBV30 to TRBJ2-1, with D perhaps matching TRBD2 (6 bases). Germline CDR1 and CDR2: GTSNPN and SVGIG (reference sequence). Trimming cost V 3 bases and J 6 bases, with 15 bases left between them. CDR3 size: 14 residues. This CDR3 is CAWRTGGLGNEQFF. CDR3 bases: TGTGCCTGGAGGACCGGGGGTTTGGGCAATGAGCAGTTCTTC.

The CDR3 bases are TGCGCCAGCAGCCTCAGGGAGGGGGGGGAAAAAAAAGGCGAGCCTGGAAACACCATATATTTT. It is translated as CASSLREGGEKKGEPGNTIYF. The chain has TRBV4-1 and TRBJ1-3, with D perhaps matching TRBD1 (6 bases). CDR1 is MGHRA, CDR2 YSYEKL, per germline. V lost 4 bases, J lost 2 bases, and 30 bases lay in between. This CDR3 region has 21 residues.

J is TRBJ2-7 and V is TRBV19, with D maybe TRBD1 (6 bases). The V end lost 5 bases, the J end lost 3 bases, and 17 bases lay between the germline ends. The CDR3 spans 15 residues. Germline loops: CDR1 LNHDA, CDR2 SQIVND (reference sequence). In nucleotides, the CDR3 is TGTGCCAGTAGTCCCGCGGCGGCAGGGGTCTACGAGCAGTACTTC. This translates into CASSPAAAGVYEQYF.

The table lists this clone with a few counts. CDR3 sequence reads: CASGVYSHGNTIYF. CDR3 in DNA: TGTGCCTCCGGGGTGTATTCACATGGAAACACCATATATTTT. The chain joins TRBV28 to TRBJ1-3, with D unclear. The ends were cut back, 11 bases at V and 3 bases at J, with 17 bases in the middle. The germline CDR1 and CDR2 sequences are MDHEN and SYDVKM. There are 14 residues in the CDR3.

This chain connects TRBV30 to TRBJ1-5; TRBD1 aligns across 7 bases. CDR3 length: 14 residues. Germline CDR1 is GTSNPN and CDR2 is SVGIG (reference sequence). The trim removed 7 bases at V and 9 bases at J, leaving 15 bases unmatched. The CDR3 sequence is CASQAATGHPPQHF. The DNA of the CDR3 is TGTGCCTCGCAGGCGGCGACAGGGCATCCGCCCCAGCATTTT.

The chain is built from TRBV28 and TRBJ2-7; TRBD2 might be the D (7 bases). V lost 10 bases and J 2 bases, leaving 24 bases between the germline ends. CDR3 length: 16 amino acids. CDR1 and CDR2 from the germline V gene are MDHEN and SYDVKM. The CDR3 region is CATLHRSGGQAYEQYF. In nucleotides, the CDR3 is TGTGCCACCTTACACCGATCCGGGGGGCAGGCCTACGAGCAGTACTTC.

The V and J genes are TRBV28 and TRBJ1-1, with D uncertain. Trimming took off 1 base at V and 6 bases at J, with 15 bases between the two ends. Germline V gene sequence: CDR1 MDHEN, CDR2 SYDVKM. The CDR3 extends over 15 amino acids. The CDR3: CASSLSAGYNAEAFF. The CDR3 DNA reads as TGTGCCAGCAGTTTATCGGCAGGCTATAACGCTGAAGCTTTCTTT.

This clone was seen only a few times. The J gene is TRBJ1-1, the V gene TRBV7-2, with 7 bases identical to TRBD1. This CDR3 has 13 amino acids. Germline CDR1 reads SGHTA; CDR2 reads FQGNSA. Trimming removed 3 bases from V and 7 bases from J; junction bases left unmatched: 5. CDR3 nucleotide sequence: TGTGCCAGCAGCTTCCGGGACAGAAGTGAAGCTTTCTTT. Its protein is CASSFRDRSEAFF.

The V call is TRBV7-2, the J call TRBJ1-2; 8 bases are a match to TRBD1. Germline V gene sequence: CDR1 SGHTA, CDR2 FQGNSA. CDR3 length equals 14 residues. The V gene end was trimmed by 6 bases and the J gene end by 3 bases; junction bases not matched to a gene: 6. The CDR3 loop is CASRRDRGDYGYTF. The CDR3 bases are TGTGCCAGCAGACGCGACAGGGGCGACTATGGCTACACCTTC. The full variable domain, rest sourced from reference TRBV7-2 and TRBJ1-2, is GAGVSQSPSNKVTEKGKDVELRCDPISGHTALYWYRQSLGQGLEFLIYFQGNSAPDKSGLPSDRFSAERTGGSVSTLTIQRTQQEDSAVYLCASRRDRGDYGYTFGSGTRLTVV.

Of note for this clone: Other DNA sequences in the sample encode the same CDR3. V gene TRBV9 combines with J gene TRBJ1-2; 10 positions match TRBD1. This CDR3 comprises 15 residues. Germline V gives CDR1 SGDLS, CDR2 YYNGEE. V gave up 4 bases and J gave up 5 bases; unmatched junction bases: 8. The CDR3 bases are TGTGCCAGCAGCCCCCAGGGGACAGGGGTATATGGCTACACCTTC. It codes for CASSPQGTGVYGYTF. Looking up the rest from reference TRBV9 and TRBJ1-2 gives the full variable domain: DSGVTQTPKHLITATGQRVTLRCSPRSGDLSVYWYQQSLDQGLQFLIQYYNGEERAKGNILERFSAQQFPDLHSELNLSSLELGDSALYFCASSPQGTGVYGYTFGSGTRLTVV.

This rearrangement joins TRBV4-3 to TRBJ2-5; TRBD1 matches at 10 bases. CDR1 is LGHNA and CDR2 is YSLEER in the germline V gene. The CDR3 is made up of 16 amino acids. V gave up 0 bases and J gave up 1 base; unmatched junction bases: 2. The DNA of the CDR3 is TGCGCCAGCAGCCAAGAGGGGACAGGGGTCCAAGAGACCCAGTACTTC. This sequence encodes CASSQEGTGVQETQYF.

The chain joins TRBV28 to TRBJ2-7; no clear D gene. Trimming took off 1 base at V and 8 bases at J, with 9 bases between the two ends. Per the germline V gene, CDR1 is MDHEN and CDR2 is SYDVKM. The CDR3 is 12 amino acids. The CDR3 is CASSLSSRQQYF. In DNA form, the CDR3 reads TGTGCCAGCAGTTTATCTAGTCGTCAGCAGTACTTC.

This chain links TRBV11-3 with TRBJ2-7; 7 bases map to TRBD1. Germline trimming cut 2 bases from V and 11 bases from J; bases unmatched to any gene: 6. Germline loops: CDR1 SGHNT, CDR2 YENEEA. The CDR3 contains 12 residues. The chain's CDR3 is CASSLTQGWEYF. CDR3 nucleotide sequence: TGTGCCAGCAGCTTAACACAGGGGTGGGAGTACTTC.